This T cell receptor (beta chain) was profiled in a study of Ad26.COV2.S vaccination and SARS-CoV-2 variants. Study outcomes and limitations: Comparable non-spike TCR breadth was observed in vaccine and placebo recipients.

This clone showed up just a few times. Its target is not known. Data came from immunoSEQ multiplex PCR; TCRdb stores just in-frame clones and leaves some out. The sample lists around 170,000 clones; about 83% were seen once. Specimen: peripheral blood, collected after recovery from COVID-19. This receptor was identified in a human donor who had recovered from COVID-19.

The CDR3 DNA is TGTGCCAGCAGTAGAGGGGTTCAGCCCCAGCATTTT. This encodes CASSRGVQPQHF. The V and J genes are TRBV25-1 and TRBJ1-5, with D tentatively TRBD1 (5 bases). Trimming shortened V by 5 bases and J by 6 bases, and 8 bases separated the two germline ends. The CDR3 sequence is 12 residues long. Germline CDR1 and CDR2: MGHDK and SYGVNS.